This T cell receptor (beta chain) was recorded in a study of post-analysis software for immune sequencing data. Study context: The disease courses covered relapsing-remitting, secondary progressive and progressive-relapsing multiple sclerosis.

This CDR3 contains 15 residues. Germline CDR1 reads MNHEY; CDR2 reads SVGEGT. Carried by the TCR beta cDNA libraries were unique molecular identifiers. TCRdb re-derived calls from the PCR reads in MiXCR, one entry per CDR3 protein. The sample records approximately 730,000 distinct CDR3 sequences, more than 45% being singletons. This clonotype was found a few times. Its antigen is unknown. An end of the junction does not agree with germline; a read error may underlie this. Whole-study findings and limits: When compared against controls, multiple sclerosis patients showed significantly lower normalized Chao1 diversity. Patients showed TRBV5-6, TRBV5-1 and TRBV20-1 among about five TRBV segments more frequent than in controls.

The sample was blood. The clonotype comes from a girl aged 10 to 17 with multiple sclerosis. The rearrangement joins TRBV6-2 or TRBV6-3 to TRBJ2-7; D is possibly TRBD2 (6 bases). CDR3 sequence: CAGSPMTGSSYEQYF. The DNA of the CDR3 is TGTGCCGGCAGTCCCATGACCGGGAGCTCCTACGAGCAGTACTTC.